These 5 T cell receptor beta chains share one sample of origin, sequenced in a study of identical twins. A single record per CDR3 protein comes from TCRdb applying MiXCR to the 5' RACE reads. The top ten clones hold around 12% of a sample with a few hundred thousand distinct CDR3 sequences, around a sixth of them seen once. Sequencing was performed on naive T cells sorted from blood. Source of these receptors: a man in his fifties or sixties in good health.

This clonotype occurred many times. This rearrangement joins TRBV11-3 to TRBJ1-2; D gene unclear. Trimming shortened V by 8 bases and J by 5 bases, and 6 bases separated the two germline ends. The CDR3 covers 10 residues. Germline CDR1 reads SGHNT; CDR2 reads YENEEA. CDR3 sequence reads: CASSIYGYTF. CDR3 DNA: TGTGCCAGCTCCATTTATGGCTACACCTTC.

As DNA, the CDR3 is TGCAGTGCTAGAACTGCTTATAATTCACCCCTCCACTTT. Its protein product is CSARTAYNSPLHF. The chain couples TRBV20-1 to TRBJ1-6; D ambiguous. The V gene's germline CDR1 is DFQATT and CDR2 SNEGSKA (reference sequence). This CDR3 region has 13 residues. The ends were cut back, 2 bases at V and 4 bases at J, with 6 bases in the middle.

The chain joins TRBV7-2 to TRBJ2-3; the D is unclear. Looked up from germline, CDR1 is SGHTA and CDR2 is FQGNSA. V lost 5 bases to trimming and J lost 2 bases, with 20 bases between them. The CDR3 has 17 residues. The CDR3 sequence is CASSTGSRLKITDTQYF. CDR3 nucleotides: TGTGCCAGCAGCACCGGCTCACGGCTTAAAATCACAGATACGCAGTATTTT.

There are many counts of this clonotype. The V gene is TRBV20-1, the J gene TRBJ2-3, with 7 bases fitting TRBD2. The CDR3 is made up of 14 amino acids. Germline loops: CDR1 DFQATT, CDR2 SNEGSKA (reference sequence). Here the CDR3 DNA reads TGCACTAGTGGGGAGGGGCCCTACACAGATACGCAGTATTTT. Protein: CTSGEGPYTDTQYF.

The chain has TRBV6-5 and TRBJ1-2, with D possibly TRBD1 on 6 matching bases. V lost 1 base, J lost 4 bases, and 16 bases lay in between. Germline V gives CDR1 MNHEY, CDR2 SVGAGI. This CDR3 region has 16 residues. The CDR3 reads CASSYWRGGWVYGYTF. CDR3 in DNA: TGTGCCAGCAGTTACTGGAGGGGGGGATGGGTCTATGGCTACACCTTC.